This T cell receptor (beta chain) was obtained from a study of neurological immune-mediated disorders. Study-level results: The absence of shared CDR3 amino acid sequences among expanded clones across subjects suggests private repertoires in all groups.

The cDNA was generated through 5'RACE incorporating 10-nucleotide random UMIs. From 15-18 subjects, each sequencing run yielded over 190 million TCR-beta sequences. MiXCR was run by TCRdb on the 5' RACE reads, yielding one entry per CDR3 protein. Of roughly 49,000 distinct CDR3 sequences in the sample, about an eighth were seen once. The V and J ends lost 3 bases and 5 bases respectively, with 9 bases between them. The CDR3 length is 13 residues. The germline gives CDR1 KGHDR, CDR2 SFDVKD. Indicated time point: longitudinal time-point 3. In its sample, this clonotype was seen many times. Its matching antigen is unknown.

The sequenced sample was PBMCs. The chain recombines TRBV24-1 with TRBJ1-2, with D perhaps TRBD1 (5 bases). This receptor was taken from a male donor with HTLV-1-associated myelopathy (HAM/TSP). CDR3 in DNA: TGTGCCACCAGTGATCGACAGAGTTATGGCTACACCTTC. Translating it yields CATSDRQSYGYTF.